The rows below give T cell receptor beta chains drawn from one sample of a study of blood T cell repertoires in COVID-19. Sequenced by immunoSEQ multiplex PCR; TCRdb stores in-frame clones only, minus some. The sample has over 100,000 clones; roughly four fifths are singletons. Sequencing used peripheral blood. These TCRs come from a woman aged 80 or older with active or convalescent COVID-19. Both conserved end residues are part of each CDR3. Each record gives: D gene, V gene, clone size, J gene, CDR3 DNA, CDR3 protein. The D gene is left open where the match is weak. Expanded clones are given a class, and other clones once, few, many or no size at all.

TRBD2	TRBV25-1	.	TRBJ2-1	TGTGCCAGCAGTTCTCTAGCGGGGGGTCTAAATGAGCAGTTCTTC	CASSSLAGGLNEQFF
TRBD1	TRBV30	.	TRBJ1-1	TGTGCCTGGAGTGGGGGACAGCCGAACACTGAAGCTTTCTTT	CAWSGGQPNTEAFF
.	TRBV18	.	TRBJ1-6	TGTGCCAGCTCAAGTGCGGAAGCTACTTATTCACCCCTCCACTTT	CASSSAEATYSPLHF
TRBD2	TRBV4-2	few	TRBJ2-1	TGTGCCAGCAGCCAAGATCCCAGCGGGGGGTTCGACAATGAGCAGTTCTTC	CASSQDPSGGFDNEQFF
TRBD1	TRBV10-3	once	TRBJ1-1	TGTGCCACTCACCGGGACAGGGAAGTAGGCACTGAAGCTTTCTTT	CATHRDREVGTEAFF
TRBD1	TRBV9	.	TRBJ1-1	TGTGCCAGCAGCGCCCGGACAGGGGGCGCGGACACTGAAGCTTTCTTT	CASSARTGGADTEAFF
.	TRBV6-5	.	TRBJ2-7	TGTGCCAGCAGAGCTCCGGGACTCCACGAGCAGTACTTC	CASRAPGLHEQYF
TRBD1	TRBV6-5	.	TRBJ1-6	TGTGCCAGCCGGACAGGGGGCCAACCATCACCCCTCCACTTT	CASRTGGQPSPLHF
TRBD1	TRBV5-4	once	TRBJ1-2	TGTGCCAGCAGCTTGGACCTGACAGGGAACTATGGCTACACCTTC	CASSLDLTGNYGYTF
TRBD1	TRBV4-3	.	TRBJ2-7	TGCGCCAGCAGCCACGGACAGGAGAGTCGCGAGCAGTACTTC	CASSHGQESREQYF
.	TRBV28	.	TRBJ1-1	TGTGCCAGCAGTTCCGTAGATACCCTCACTGAAGCTTTCTTT	CASSSVDTLTEAFF
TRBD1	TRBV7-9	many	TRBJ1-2	TGTGCCATCACATTCCGGGACAGGGATGGGGCCCACTATGGCTACACCTTC	CAITFRDRDGAHYGYTF
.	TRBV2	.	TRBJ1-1	TGTGCCAGCAGTGACGGGATAAACCTTGCTTTCTTT	CASSDGINLAFF
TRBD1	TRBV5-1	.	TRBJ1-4	TGCGCCAGCAGCTTGGATGCAGGGGGCATGGCTAATGAAAAACTGTTTTTT	CASSLDAGGMANEKLFF
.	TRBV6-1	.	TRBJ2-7	TGTGCCAGCAGAGCGGATTACGAGCAGTACTTC	CASRADYEQYF
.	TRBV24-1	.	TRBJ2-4	TGTGCCACCAGTGAGCGCGGGATGGGAGCCAAAAACATTCAGTACTTC	CATSERGMGAKNIQYF
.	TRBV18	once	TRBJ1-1	TGTGCCAGCTCACCCGGGGGGACGAACACTGAAGCTTTCTTT	CASSPGGTNTEAFF